The sequence of this T cell receptor beta chain was determined in a study of shared clonotypes between healthy human individuals. Study-wide background: Sampling drew on donors who were a couple of women and a few men aged 18 to 49.

Genomic DNA of each subset was evenly split across several immunoSEQ plates. Ten immunoSEQ deep assay plates were used to sequence unsorted PBMC DNA. TCRdb keeps only in-frame clones here, not all; method: immunoSEQ multiplex PCR. The table lists roughly 500,000 clones, less than 80% of them singletons. Trimming removed 2 bases from V and 8 bases from J; junction bases left unmatched: 4. Germline V gene data show CDR1 as SGHTA and CDR2 as FQGNSA. This CDR3 has 14 residues. V is TRBV7-2 and J is TRBJ2-4; 9 nucleotides agree with TRBD1. The clonotype originates from a woman in her thirties or forties in good health. Some clones in this sample may be carry-over from other donors' samples. The sequenced material came from PBMCs. CDR3 in amino acids: CASSLQTGGDIQYF. In DNA, the CDR3 is TGTGCCAGCAGCTTACAGACAGGGGGGGACATTCAGTACTTC.